This T cell receptor (beta chain) was retrieved from a study of shared clonotypes between healthy human individuals. Whole-study results and caveats: What naive subsets generally showed was a larger estimated richness than memory subsets showed.

TCRdb's copy holds only in-frame clones and misses some; the assay was immunoSEQ multiplex PCR. The data contain more than 900,000 clones, around 82% of them singletons. Germline V gene lookup returns CDR1 SNHLY and CDR2 FYNNEI. The V and J ends lost 7 bases and 6 bases respectively, with 13 bases between them. This CDR3 region has 12 residues. As for this clone: The target antigen is unknown.

The sequenced sample was memory CD4+ T cells from PBMCs. The subset denotes: CD45RA-negative fraction. The chain uses TRBV2 and TRBJ2-7; unclear D gene. This TCR derives from a man aged 18-30 years in good health. Some clones in this sample may be carry-over from other donors' samples. CDR3 sequence (DNA): TGTGCCAGCACTCTTACCTCGGGCGAGCAGTACTTC. Its protein is CASTLTSGEQYF.